These 22 T cell receptor beta chains were sequenced from one sample in a study of blood T cell repertoires in COVID-19. Method: immunoSEQ multiplex PCR; TCRdb's copy keeps in-frame clones and lacks some. The sample lists 150,000 to 200,000 clones, 60% to 80% occurring once. Sequenced: peripheral blood. The receptor source for this set is a man aged 60 to 75 with active or convalescent COVID-19.

The chain recombines TRBV5-6 with TRBJ1-3; no reliable D call. The CDR3 totals 12 residues. Germline lookup yields CDR1 SGHDT and CDR2 YYEEEE. V was clipped by 0 bases and J by 7 bases, with 5 bases between them. The CDR3 nucleotides read TGTGCCAGCAGCTTGGGGGCCAACACCATATATTTT. This sequence encodes CASSLGANTIYF.

The chain has TRBV27 and TRBJ2-1; 11 nucleotides line up with TRBD1. Trimming removed 3 bases from V and 7 bases from J; junction bases left unmatched: 2. CDR3 length equals 14 residues. CDR1 MNHEY and CDR2 SMNVEV come from the germline V gene (reference sequence). In DNA, the CDR3 is TGTGCCAGCAGTTTCGGGACAGGGGGAAATGAGCAGTTCTTC. Encoded protein: CASSFGTGGNEQFF.

This clone was seen a few times. The chain is built from TRBV7-2 and TRBJ2-7; tentatively, D is TRBD2 (5 bases). The V gene lost 4 bases and the J gene lost 1 base, with 11 bases spanning the gap. This CDR3 is 14 amino acids long. Germline CDR1 reads SGHTA; CDR2 reads FQGNSA. This CDR3 reads CASSSTDWSYEQYF. As DNA, the CDR3 is TGTGCCAGCAGCTCTACGGACTGGTCCTACGAGCAGTACTTC. Full variable domain (outside the CDR3, taken from reference TRBV7-2 and TRBJ2-7): GAGVSQSPSNKVTEKGKDVELRCDPISGHTALYWYRQSLGQGLEFLIYFQGNSAPDKSGLPSDRFSAERTGGSVSTLTIQRTQQEDSAVYLCASSSTDWSYEQYFGPGTRLTVT.

The chain carries TRBV18 and TRBJ1-3, with D perhaps TRBD1 (5 bases). The CDR3 covers 17 residues. With 2 bases removed from V and 1 base from J, the gap between germline ends came to 15 bases. Germline loops: CDR1 KGHSH, CDR2 LQKENI. CDR3 DNA: TGTGCCAGCTCACCAGTTAACAGGAGACCTTCTGGAAACACCATATATTTT. Translation gives CASSPVNRRPSGNTIYF.

The V call is TRBV5-1, the J call TRBJ1-3; D possibly corresponds to TRBD1 (5 bases). CDR3 size: 16 residues. V shed 3 bases and J shed 1 base, with 14 bases lying between them. Germline loops: CDR1 SGHRS, CDR2 YFSETQ. CDR3 residues: CASSSAGVSSGNTIYF. In DNA, the CDR3 is TGCGCCAGCAGCTCGGCGGGGGTGTCTTCTGGAAACACCATATATTTT. The whole variable domain, remainder taken from reference TRBV5-1 and TRBJ1-3, is KAGVTQTPRYLIKTRGQQVTLSCSPISGHRSVSWYQQTPGQGLQFLFEYFSETQRNKGNFPGRFSGRQFSNSRSEMNVSTLELGDSALYLCASSSAGVSSGNTIYFGEGSWLTVV.

The chain is built from TRBV5-1 and TRBJ2-7; no clear D. The CDR3 contains 12 residues. Per the germline V gene, CDR1 is SGHRS and CDR2 is YFSETQ. Trimming cost V 1 base and J 2 bases, with 4 bases left between them. The CDR3 DNA follows: TGCGCCAGCAGCTTGAAGCCCTACGAGCAGTACTTC. Protein product: CASSLKPYEQYF.

The genes are TRBV10-3 and TRBJ1-4, with 9 bases lining up with TRBD1. Germline CDR1 ENHRY, CDR2 SYGVKD. With V trimmed by 6 bases and J by 7 bases, 6 bases remained unmatched. The CDR3 consists of 14 residues. CDR3: CAISPGTGIEKLFF. The CDR3 region has the DNA TGTGCCATCAGCCCCGGGACAGGGATTGAAAAACTGTTTTTT.

The V gene is TRBV28, the J gene TRBJ1-5, with D possibly TRBD1 on 5 matching bases. The germline gives CDR1 MDHEN, CDR2 SYDVKM. This CDR3 has 14 amino acids. Trimming took off 3 bases at V and 4 bases at J, with 10 bases between the two ends. CDR3 protein: CASSLGGRNQPQHF. CDR3 coding DNA: TGTGCCAGCAGTTTGGGGGGAAGGAATCAGCCCCAGCATTTT.

The gene calls are TRBV5-1 and TRBJ1-1, with D tentatively TRBD1 (6 bases). This CDR3 is 14 amino acids long. Germline V gene data show CDR1 as SGHRS and CDR2 as YFSETQ. Trimming took 1 base from V and 0 from J, leaving 7 bases between them. The CDR3, as DNA: TGCGCCAGCAGCTTGCAGGGGATGAACACTGAAGCTTTCTTT. Translation: CASSLQGMNTEAFF.

The chain joins TRBV20-1 to TRBJ2-5, with D unresolved. V was pared by 4 bases and J by 5 bases, with 8 bases between. This CDR3 spans 11 amino acids. Per germline, CDR1 DFQATT and CDR2 SNEGSKA (reference sequence). CDR3 in amino acids: CSATLSETQYF. The DNA for the CDR3 is TGCAGTGCTACCCTTTCCGAGACCCAGTACTTC.

This chain joins TRBV19 and TRBJ1-1, with a weak D call TRBD1 (6 bases). The CDR3 covers 13 residues. The germline V gene has CDR1 LNHDA and CDR2 SQIVND (reference sequence). The germline V and J ends were trimmed by 5 bases and 5 bases, with 12 bases remaining between them. DNA of the CDR3: TGTGCCAGTAGTTTTACAGGGCTTACTGAAGCTTTCTTT. This gives the protein CASSFTGLTEAFF. Drawing the rest from reference TRBV19 and TRBJ1-1, the complete variable domain is DGGITQSPKYLFRKEGQNVTLSCEQNLNHDAMYWYRQDPGQGLRLIYYSQIVNDFQKGDIAEGYSVSREKKESFPLTVTSAQKNPTAFYLCASSFTGLTEAFFGQGTRLTVV.

The chain employs TRBV5-6 and TRBJ1-6; 7 bases align to TRBD1. CDR3 size: 16 residues. J gave up 8 bases and V 3 bases, and 11 bases lay outside the gene matches. Germline V gene sequence: CDR1 SGHDT, CDR2 YYEEEE. In DNA, the CDR3 is TGTGCCAGCAGCTCGGGCCGGACAGGTGGCGATTCACCCCTCCACTTT. Residues: CASSSGRTGGDSPLHF. Full variable domain (missing parts from reference TRBV5-6 and TRBJ1-6): DAGVTQSPTHLIKTRGQQVTLRCSPKSGHDTVSWYQQALGQGPQFIFQYYEEEERQRGNFPDRFSGHQFPNYSSELNVNALLLGDSALYLCASSSGRTGGDSPLHFGNGTRLTVT.

V usage is TRBV5-4 and J usage is TRBJ2-1, with 11 bases aligning to TRBD2. Germline lookup yields CDR1 SGHNT and CDR2 YYREEE (reference sequence). Unmatched junction bases numbered 10, after V lost 2 bases and J lost 9 bases. The CDR3 sequence is 16 residues long. The CDR3 sequence: CASSFGTSGKRGEQFF. Here the CDR3 DNA reads TGTGCCAGCAGCTTCGGGACTAGCGGCAAAAGGGGTGAGCAGTTCTTC.

This rearrangement joins TRBV6-1 to TRBJ1-1; no definite D call. The germline V gene encodes CDR1 MNHNS and CDR2 SASEGT. The CDR3 spans 13 residues. V gave up 3 bases and J gave up 8 bases, with 13 bases separating them. DNA of the CDR3: TGTGCCAGCAGTGACGGATCAGGTTTCGAAGCTTTCTTT. Protein product: CASSDGSGFEAFF.

The chain has TRBV11-3 and TRBJ2-1, with a tentative D call TRBD2 (6 bases). The CDR3 extends over 14 amino acids. Germline V gene sequence: CDR1 SGHNT, CDR2 YENEEA. The ends were cut back, 4 bases at V and 0 bases at J, with 7 bases in the middle. The CDR3 sequence: CASSSGSSYNEQFF. CDR3 DNA sequence: TGTGCCAGCAGCTCCGGGAGCTCCTACAATGAGCAGTTCTTC.

J is TRBJ1-1 and V is TRBV11-3; D ambiguous. CDR1 SGHNT and CDR2 YENEEA come from the germline V gene. Trimming took off 0 bases at V and 3 bases at J, with 23 bases between the two ends. This CDR3 region has 19 residues. The chain's CDR3 is CASSLDSTTDLPSDTEAFF. CDR3 DNA sequence: TGTGCCAGCAGCTTAGATTCTACTACGGATTTGCCTTCGGACACTGAAGCTTTCTTT.

The chain is built from TRBV27 and TRBJ2-1; TRBD2 matches at 10 bases. With 5 bases clipped from V and 5 bases from J, the junction kept 9 bases outside the gene matches. This CDR3 region has 16 residues. Germline V CDR1 and CDR2: MNHEY, SMNVEV (reference sequence). CDR3 amino acids: CASSPPLSGRDNEQFF. The CDR3 DNA reads as TGTGCCAGCAGTCCCCCCCTCAGCGGGAGGGACAATGAGCAGTTCTTC.

The CDR3 region is CASSAGPGRRLFF. In DNA form, the CDR3 reads TGTGCCAGCAGCGCGGGACCGGGGAGGAGGCTGTTTTTT. The chain carries TRBV9 and TRBJ2-2; possibly TRBD2 for D (6 bases). The V end was cut by 3 bases, the J end by 13 bases, with 16 bases between. Germline CDR1 is SGDLS and CDR2 is YYNGEE. CDR3 length equals 13 residues.

V gene TRBV19 combines with J gene TRBJ2-7; possible D gene TRBD1, 6 bases. The germline V and J ends were trimmed by 5 bases and 5 bases, with 13 bases remaining between them. This CDR3 is built from 13 residues. Germline assignment: CDR1 LNHDA and CDR2 SQIVND (reference sequence). The CDR3 region is CASSPGVPNEQYF. CDR3 nucleotides: TGTGCCAGTAGTCCAGGGGTACCGAACGAGCAGTACTTC.

This clone was detected once. The gene calls are TRBV10-3 and TRBJ2-1, with 8 bases fitting TRBD1. The CDR3 sequence is 11 residues long. V shed 10 bases and J 6 bases; nucleotides not matched to a gene: 2. From germline, CDR1 is ENHRY and CDR2 SYGVKD. The CDR3 DNA sequence: TGTGCCACAACAGGGGGCAATGAGCAGTTCTTC. Its protein is CATTGGNEQFF.

This rearrangement joins TRBV6-2 or TRBV6-3 to TRBJ2-7; 14 positions agree with TRBD2. The CDR3 contains 19 residues. V lost 0 bases to trimming and J lost 5 bases; unmatched junction nucleotides: 12. The germline gives CDR1 MNHEY, CDR2 SVGEGT. The CDR3: CASSYSTGSGTSGSNEQYF. DNA for the CDR3: TGTGCCAGCAGTTACTCGACGGGAAGTGGGACTAGCGGGAGCAACGAGCAGTACTTC.

The chain carries TRBV11-3 and TRBJ2-2; 10 positions match TRBD2. Germline CDR1 SGHNT, CDR2 YENEEA. The ends lost 8 bases at V and 6 bases at J; junction bases unmatched: 6. The CDR3 is 14 amino acids. CDR3 residues: CASEASGRAGELFF. The CDR3 coding sequence is TGTGCCAGCGAGGCCAGCGGGAGGGCCGGGGAGCTGTTTTTT.